The rows below give T cell receptor beta chains drawn from one sample of a study of CD8+CD57+ T cells in acquired aplastic anemia. TCRdb recomputed calls from the reads with MiXCR, one row per CDR3 protein. The profile shows about 160,000 distinct CDR3 sequences, about 48% of them singletons. What was sequenced was sorted CD4+, CD8+, or CD8+CD57+ T cells (not recorded which) from PBMCs. These receptors originate from a human donor in good health. CDR3s include the opening cysteine and the closing phenylalanine or tryptophan. The D gene is left open where the match is weak. Rows may omit the clone size; those that give it use once, few, many or a size class.

.	TRBJ2-7	.	TRBV7-9	TGTGCCAGCAGCTTGACGGCGGAGCAGTACTTC	CASSLTAEQYF
many	TRBJ2-7	TRBD2	TRBV4-1	TGCGCCAGCAGCCAAGGCCAGCGGGAGGACTACGAGCAGTACTTC	CASSQGQREDYEQYF
many	TRBJ1-2	TRBD1	TRBV7-2	TGTGCCAGCACCGTGACAGGGGACTATGGCTACACCTTC	CASTVTGDYGYTF
.	TRBJ1-5	.	TRBV29-1	TGCAGCAGTTCCCTAGCGAACAATCAGCCCCAGCATTTT	CSSSLANNQPQHF
many	TRBJ2-3	.	TRBV12-3/TRBV12-4	TGTGCCAGCAGTTCGTTTACTAGGACAGATACGCAGTATTTT	CASSSFTRTDTQYF
.	TRBJ2-5	.	TRBV10-1	TGCGCCAGCAGTGAGCCTCCCACGGCTGACGAGACCCAGTACTTC	CASSEPPTADETQYF
.	TRBJ2-2	.	TRBV2	TGTGCCAGCAACTTCCGGATATTTCCCACCGGGGAGCTGTTTTTT	CASNFRIFPTGELFF
many	TRBJ2-3	TRBD2	TRBV7-2	TGTGCCAGCGGTCAGCGGGGGGGCTCAGATACGCAGTATTTT	CASGQRGGSDTQYF
.	TRBJ1-6	TRBD1	TRBV2	TGTGCCAGCAGGGGGACAGGGGGCTCCCTCCGCTTT	CASRGTGGSLRF
.	TRBJ1-2	.	TRBV24-1	TGTGCCACCAGTGACCACGCGTATTTCTTCGCCTTC	CATSDHAYFFAF
.	TRBJ2-1	.	TRBV30	TGTGCCTGGTCCTACAATGAGCGGTTCTTC	CAWSYNERFF
many	TRBJ1-5	.	TRBV7-9	TGTGCCAGCAGCCCGCCAGGGGTTGGAGGCCAGCCCCAGCATTTT	CASSPPGVGGQPQHF
.	TRBJ2-7	TRBD1	TRBV29-1	TGCAGCGTTGCGGCCGATAGGGACAGGGCGAGTGACGAGCAGTACTTC	CSVAADRDRASDEQYF
many	TRBJ1-5	.	TRBV7-9	TGTGCCAGCAGCGATATCAGGGAGTCGGGTCAGCCCCAGCATTTT	CASSDIRESGQPQHF
.	TRBJ1-5	.	TRBV19	TGTGCCAGCAGCGAACAGGGCTATAGCAATCAGCCCCAGCATTTT	CASSEQGYSNQPQHF
many	TRBJ2-6	TRBD1	TRBV19	TGTGCCAGTAGCGACAGGGCATCTGGGGCCAACGTCCTGACTTTC	CASSDRASGANVLTF
.	TRBJ2-5	.	TRBV7-9	TGTGCCAGCAGCATCCCTGGTCAGGGGCAGACCCAGTACTTC	CASSIPGQGQTQYF
.	TRBJ2-7	.	TRBV19	TGTGCCAGTAGTGGGGGCTTCTACGAGCAGTACTTC	CASSGGFYEQYF
many	TRBJ2-7	TRBD1	TRBV7-6	TGTGCCAGCAGCTCCCGGGACAGGGAATCCTACGAGCAGTACTTC	CASSSRDRESYEQYF
many	TRBJ2-5	.	TRBV6-5	TGTGCCAGCAGCCAAGGATTAAGCAGTGAGACCCAGTACTTC	CASSQGLSSETQYF
many	TRBJ2-6	TRBD2	TRBV20-1	TGCAGTGCTAGGATTGGGCTAGCGGGGGGCTCTGGGGCCAACGTCCTGACTTTC	CSARIGLAGGSGANVLTF
many	TRBJ2-7	.	TRBV5-6	TGTGCCAGCAGCGCCTTCATGGGCGAGCAGTACTTC	CASSAFMGEQYF
many	TRBJ2-1	TRBD1	TRBV24-1	TGTGCCACCTCAAACCCGGGACAGGGGGCCGATGAGCAGTTCTTC	CATSNPGQGADEQFF
few	TRBJ1-1	.	TRBV6-2/TRBV6-3	TGTGCCAGCACCCATGGTCGACAGTTTGAAGCTTTCTTT	CASTHGRQFEAFF
.	TRBJ2-6	.	TRBV6-2/TRBV6-3	TGTGCCAGCAGCGGGGTTTCCGGGGCCAACGTCCTGACTTTC	CASSGVSGANVLTF
.	TRBJ2-3	TRBD2	TRBV9	TGTGCCAGCAGCGTAGATCCGGGAGGGGGCACAGATACGCAGTATTTT	CASSVDPGGGTDTQYF
many	TRBJ1-5	TRBD1	TRBV2	TGTGCCAGCAGACCCGGACAGGGTCCCAATCAGCCCCAGCATTTT	CASRPGQGPNQPQHF
.	TRBJ2-7	.	TRBV10-2	TGCGCCAGCATTCCTTTGGGTCCTACCTACGAGCAGTACTTC	CASIPLGPTYEQYF
.	TRBJ1-6	TRBD1	TRBV3-1	TGTGCCAGCAGCCCCTCGGGACAGGGTCTCTCACCCCTCCACTTT	CASSPSGQGLSPLHF
.	TRBJ1-6	.	TRBV19	TGTGCCAGTAGTCCTACGTGGGGCGGGAATTCACCCCTCCACTTT	CASSPTWGGNSPLHF
.	TRBJ2-1	.	TRBV5-1	TGCGCCAGCATGTGGGACACCAATGAGCAGTTCTTC	CASMWDTNEQFF
once	TRBJ2-7	TRBD1	TRBV9	TGTGCCAGCAGCGTAGTAGAGACAGGGGAGCAGTACTTC	CASSVVETGEQYF
.	TRBJ1-2	.	TRBV7-9	TGTGCCAGCAGGCCCTCTGGACAGTTCTATGGCTACACCTTC	CASRPSGQFYGYTF
.	TRBJ2-7	TRBD2	TRBV7-6	TGTGCCAGCGCGGCGGGGGGGAGCTCCTACGAGCAGTACTTC	CASAAGGSSYEQYF
.	TRBJ1-6	TRBD1	TRBV6-1	TGTGCCAGCAAAGGGGGCGCGAGGACACCCCTCCACTTT	CASKGGARTPLHF
once	TRBJ1-2	.	TRBV15	TGTGCCACCAGCAGAGACTGGACAGAGAACTATGGCTACACCTTC	CATSRDWTENYGYTF
.	TRBJ1-4	TRBD1	TRBV20-1	TGCAGCCACGAGGGGGCCCGCTACAATGAAAAACTGTTTTTT	CSHEGARYNEKLFF
.	TRBJ2-3	.	TRBV10-3	TGTGCCATCAGTCGAGGTCGCGGAGAAACGCAGTATTTT	CAISRGRGETQYF
many	TRBJ2-7	TRBD1	TRBV20-1	TGCAGTGCCCCTTTGACAGGGGGTTCCTACGAGCAGTACTTC	CSAPLTGGSYEQYF
.	TRBJ1-4	.	TRBV2	TGTGCCAGCAGCTTCCGGGCCGCAGATGGAAAACTGTTTTTT	CASSFRAADGKLFF
many	TRBJ2-5	TRBD2	TRBV20-1	TGCAGTGCAAGACTAGCGGGGGCTAGAGAGACCCAGTACTTC	CSARLAGARETQYF
.	TRBJ1-2	.	TRBV20-1	TGCAGTGCCGCAACTGATGGCTACACCTTC	CSAATDGYTF
.	TRBJ1-2	TRBD1	TRBV9	TGTGCCAGCAGCGTACTAGGACAGGGCGCTGGCTACACCTTC	CASSVLGQGAGYTF
many	TRBJ2-7	TRBD1	TRBV24-1	TGTGCCCTTGCGTGGGACAGAACCTACGAGCAGTACTTC	CALAWDRTYEQYF
.	TRBJ1-2	.	TRBV20-1	TGCAGTGCTAAGGAGGGCGGCTATGGCTACACCTTC	CSAKEGGYGYTF
once	TRBJ2-5	.	TRBV29-1	TGCAGCGTTGACTCCGGAATGGAGACCCAGTGCTTC	CSVDSGMETQCF